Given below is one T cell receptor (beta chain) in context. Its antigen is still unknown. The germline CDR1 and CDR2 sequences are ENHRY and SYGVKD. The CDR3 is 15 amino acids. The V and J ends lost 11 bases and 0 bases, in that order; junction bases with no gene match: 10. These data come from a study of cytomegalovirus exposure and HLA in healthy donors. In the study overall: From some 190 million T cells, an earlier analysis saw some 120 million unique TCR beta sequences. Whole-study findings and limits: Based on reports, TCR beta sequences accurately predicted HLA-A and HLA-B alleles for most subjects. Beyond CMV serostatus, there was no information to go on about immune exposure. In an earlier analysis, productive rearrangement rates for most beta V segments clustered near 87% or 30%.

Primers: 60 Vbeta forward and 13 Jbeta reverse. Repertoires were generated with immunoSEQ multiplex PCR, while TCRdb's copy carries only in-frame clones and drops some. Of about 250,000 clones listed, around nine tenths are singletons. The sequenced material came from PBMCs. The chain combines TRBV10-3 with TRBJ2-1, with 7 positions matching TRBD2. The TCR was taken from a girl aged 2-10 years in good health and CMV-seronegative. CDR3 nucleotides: TGTGCCCACTCGGGGTCGGGAGGCTCCTACAATGAGCAGTTCTTC. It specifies CAHSGSGGSYNEQFF.